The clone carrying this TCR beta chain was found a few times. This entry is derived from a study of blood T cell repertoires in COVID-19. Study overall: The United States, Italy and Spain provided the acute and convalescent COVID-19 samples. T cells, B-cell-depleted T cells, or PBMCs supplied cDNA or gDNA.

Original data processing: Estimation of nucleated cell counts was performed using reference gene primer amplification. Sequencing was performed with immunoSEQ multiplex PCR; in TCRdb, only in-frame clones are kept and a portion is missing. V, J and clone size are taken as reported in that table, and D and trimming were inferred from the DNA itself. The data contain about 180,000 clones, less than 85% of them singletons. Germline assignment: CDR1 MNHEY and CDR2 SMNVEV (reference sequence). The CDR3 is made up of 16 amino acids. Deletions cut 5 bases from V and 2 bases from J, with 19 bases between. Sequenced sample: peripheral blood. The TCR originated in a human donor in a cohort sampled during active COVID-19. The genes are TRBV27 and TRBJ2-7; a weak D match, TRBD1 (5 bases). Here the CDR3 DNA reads TGTGCCAGCAGTGAATTTCCCCTCGACAGTGCCTACGAGCAGTACTTC. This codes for CASSEFPLDSAYEQYF.